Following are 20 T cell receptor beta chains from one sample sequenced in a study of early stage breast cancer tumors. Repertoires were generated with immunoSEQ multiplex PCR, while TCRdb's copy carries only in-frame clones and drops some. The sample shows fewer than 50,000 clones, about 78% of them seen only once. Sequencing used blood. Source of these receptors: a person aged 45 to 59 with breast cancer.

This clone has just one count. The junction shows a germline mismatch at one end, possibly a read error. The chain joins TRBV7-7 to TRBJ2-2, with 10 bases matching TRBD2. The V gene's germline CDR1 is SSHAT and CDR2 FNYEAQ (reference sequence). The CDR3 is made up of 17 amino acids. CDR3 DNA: TGTGCTAGCAGTCCCGGGGCTCTAGCGGGAGACACCGGGGAGCTGTTTTTT. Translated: CASSPGALAGDTGELFF.

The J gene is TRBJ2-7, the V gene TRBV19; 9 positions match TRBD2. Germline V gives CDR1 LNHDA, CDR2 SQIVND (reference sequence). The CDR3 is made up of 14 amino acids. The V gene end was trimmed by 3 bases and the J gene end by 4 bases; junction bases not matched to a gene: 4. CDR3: CASSMFSGSYEQYF. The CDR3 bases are TGTGCCAGTAGTATGTTTAGCGGGAGTTACGAGCAGTACTTC.

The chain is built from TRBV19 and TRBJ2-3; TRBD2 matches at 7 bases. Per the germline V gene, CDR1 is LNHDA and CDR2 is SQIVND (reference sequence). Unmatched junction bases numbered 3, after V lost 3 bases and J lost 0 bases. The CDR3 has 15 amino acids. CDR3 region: CASSIRDYSTDTQYF. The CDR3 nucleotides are TGTGCCAGTAGTATCCGGGACTATAGCACAGATACGCAGTATTTT.

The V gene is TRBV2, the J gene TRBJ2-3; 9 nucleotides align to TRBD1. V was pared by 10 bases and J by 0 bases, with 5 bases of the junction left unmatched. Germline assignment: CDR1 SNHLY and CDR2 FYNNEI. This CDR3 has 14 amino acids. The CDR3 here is CATGTGLSTDTQYF. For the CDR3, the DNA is TGTGCCACCGGGACAGGGCTAAGCACAGATACGCAGTATTTT.

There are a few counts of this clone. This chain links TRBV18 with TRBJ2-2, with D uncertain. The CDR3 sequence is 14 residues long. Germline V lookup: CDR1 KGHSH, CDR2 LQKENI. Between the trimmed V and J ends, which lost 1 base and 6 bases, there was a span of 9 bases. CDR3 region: CASSPRDSSGELFF. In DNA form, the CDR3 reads TGTGCCAGCTCACCACGCGATTCATCCGGGGAGCTGTTTTTT. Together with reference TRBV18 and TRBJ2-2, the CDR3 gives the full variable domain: NAGVMQNPRHLVRRRGQEARLRCSPMKGHSHVYWYRQLPEEGLKFMVYLQKENIIDESGMPKERFSAEFPKEGPSILRIQQVVRGDSAAYFCASSPRDSSGELFFGEGSRLTVL.

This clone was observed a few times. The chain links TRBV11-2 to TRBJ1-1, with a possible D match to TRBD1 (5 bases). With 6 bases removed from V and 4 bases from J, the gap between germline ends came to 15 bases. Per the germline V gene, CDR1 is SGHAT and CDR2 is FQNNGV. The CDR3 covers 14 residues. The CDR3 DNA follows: TGTGCCAGCAGGGGAAGGGGTGCTATCACTGAAGCTTTCTTT. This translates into CASRGRGAITEAFF.

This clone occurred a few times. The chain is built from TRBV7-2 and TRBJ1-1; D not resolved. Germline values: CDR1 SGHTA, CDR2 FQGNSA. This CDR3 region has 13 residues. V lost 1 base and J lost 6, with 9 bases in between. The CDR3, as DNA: TGTGCCAGCAGCTTAGGCGGGATCGCTGAAGCTTTCTTT. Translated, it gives CASSLGGIAEAFF.

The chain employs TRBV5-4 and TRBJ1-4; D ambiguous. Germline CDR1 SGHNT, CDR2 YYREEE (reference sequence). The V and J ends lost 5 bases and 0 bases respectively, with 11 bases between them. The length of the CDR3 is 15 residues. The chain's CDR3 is CASSPGGSTNEKLFF. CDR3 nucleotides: TGTGCCAGCAGTCCTGGCGGATCAACTAATGAAAAACTGTTTTTT.

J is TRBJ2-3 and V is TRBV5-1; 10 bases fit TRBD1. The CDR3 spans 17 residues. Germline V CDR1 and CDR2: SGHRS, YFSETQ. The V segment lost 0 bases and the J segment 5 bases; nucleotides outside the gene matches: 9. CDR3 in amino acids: CASSLAGQGGLGDTQYF. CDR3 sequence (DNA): TGCGCCAGCAGCTTGGCCGGACAGGGGGGTCTGGGAGATACGCAGTATTTT.

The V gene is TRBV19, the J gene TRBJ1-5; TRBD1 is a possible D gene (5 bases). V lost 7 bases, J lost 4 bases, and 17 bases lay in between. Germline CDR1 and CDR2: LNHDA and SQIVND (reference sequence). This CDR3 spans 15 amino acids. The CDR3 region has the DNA TGTGCCAGTACTATCAACGGGGGTCAGAATCAGCCCCAGCATTTT. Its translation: CASTINGGQNQPQHF.

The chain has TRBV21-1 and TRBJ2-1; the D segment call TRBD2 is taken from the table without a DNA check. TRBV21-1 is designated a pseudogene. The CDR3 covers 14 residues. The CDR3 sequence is CASSNWEDSNEQFF. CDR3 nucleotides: TGTGCCAGCAGCAACTGGGAGGACTCCAATGAGCAGTTCTTC.

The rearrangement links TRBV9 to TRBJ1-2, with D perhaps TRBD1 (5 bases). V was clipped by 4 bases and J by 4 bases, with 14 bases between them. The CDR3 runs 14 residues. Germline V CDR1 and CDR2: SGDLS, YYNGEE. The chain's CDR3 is CASSLGGKGYGYTF. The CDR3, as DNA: TGTGCCAGCAGCCTGGGGGGGAAGGGCTATGGCTACACCTTC. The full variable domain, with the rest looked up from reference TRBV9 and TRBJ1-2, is DSGVTQTPKHLITATGQRVTLRCSPRSGDLSVYWYQQSLDQGLQFLIQYYNGEERAKGNILERFSAQQFPDLHSELNLSSLELGDSALYFCASSLGGKGYGYTFGSGTRLTVV.

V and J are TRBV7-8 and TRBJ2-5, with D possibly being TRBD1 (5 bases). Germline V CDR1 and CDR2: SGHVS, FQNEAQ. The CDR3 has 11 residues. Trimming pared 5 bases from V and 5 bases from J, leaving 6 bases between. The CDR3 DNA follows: TGTGCCAGCAGCCCAGGGGAGACCCAGTACTTC. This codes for CASSPGETQYF.

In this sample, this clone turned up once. In DNA form, the CDR3 reads TGTGCCAGTAGAGGACAGGGGTCTTCCTACGAGCAGTACTTC. Translating it yields CASRGQGSSYEQYF. The J gene is TRBJ2-7, the V gene TRBV19; 9 nucleotides line up with TRBD1. CDR3 length equals 14 residues. J gave up 1 base and V 6 bases, and 4 bases lay outside the gene matches. Per germline, CDR1 LNHDA and CDR2 SQIVND (reference sequence).

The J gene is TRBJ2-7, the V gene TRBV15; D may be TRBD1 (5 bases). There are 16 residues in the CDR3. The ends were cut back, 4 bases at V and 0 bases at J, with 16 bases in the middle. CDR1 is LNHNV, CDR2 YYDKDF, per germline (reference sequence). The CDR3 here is CATSMEKQGSSYEQYV. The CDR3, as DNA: TGTGCCACCAGCATGGAGAAGCAGGGAAGCTCCTACGAGCAGTACGTC.

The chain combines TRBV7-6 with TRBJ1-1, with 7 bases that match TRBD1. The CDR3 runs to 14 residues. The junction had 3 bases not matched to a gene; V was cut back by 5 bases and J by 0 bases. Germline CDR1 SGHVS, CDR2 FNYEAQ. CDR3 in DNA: TGTGCCAGCAGCCCGGGACAGATGAACACTGAAGCTTTCTTT. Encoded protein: CASSPGQMNTEAFF. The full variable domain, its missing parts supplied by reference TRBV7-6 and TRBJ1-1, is GAGVSQSPRYKVTKRGQDVALRCDPISGHVSLYWYRQALGQGPEFLTYFNYEAQQDKSGLPNDRFSAERPEGSISTLTIQRTEQRDSAMYRCASSPGQMNTEAFFGQGTRLTVV.

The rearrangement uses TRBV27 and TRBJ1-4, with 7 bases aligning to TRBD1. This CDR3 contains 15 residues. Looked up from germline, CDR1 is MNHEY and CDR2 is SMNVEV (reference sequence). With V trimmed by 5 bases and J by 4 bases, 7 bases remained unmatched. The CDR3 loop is CASSRGDRFNEKLFF. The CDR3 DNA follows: TGTGCCAGCAGTCGCGGGGACAGATTTAATGAAAAACTGTTTTTT. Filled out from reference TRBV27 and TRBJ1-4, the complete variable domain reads EAQVTQNPRYLITVTGKKLTVTCSQNMNHEYMSWYRQDPGLGLRQIYYSMNVEVTDKGDVPEGYKVSRKEKRNFPLILESPSPNQTSLYFCASSRGDRFNEKLFFGSGTQLSVL.

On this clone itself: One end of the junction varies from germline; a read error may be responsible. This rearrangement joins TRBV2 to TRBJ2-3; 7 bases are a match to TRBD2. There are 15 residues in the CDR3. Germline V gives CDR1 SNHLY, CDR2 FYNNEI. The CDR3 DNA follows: TGTGCCAGCAGTCAAGCGGGGCGGCACACAGATACGCAGTATTTT. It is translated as CASSQAGRHTDTQYF.

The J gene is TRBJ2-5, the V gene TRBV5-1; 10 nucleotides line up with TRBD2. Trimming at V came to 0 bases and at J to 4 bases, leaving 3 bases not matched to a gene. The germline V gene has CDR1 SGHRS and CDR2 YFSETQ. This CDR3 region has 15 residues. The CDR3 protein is CASSLVQREGETQYF. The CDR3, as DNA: TGCGCCAGCAGCTTGGTTCAGCGGGAGGGAGAGACCCAGTACTTC. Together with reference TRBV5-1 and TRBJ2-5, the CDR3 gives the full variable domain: KAGVTQTPRYLIKTRGQQVTLSCSPISGHRSVSWYQQTPGQGLQFLFEYFSETQRNKGNFPGRFSGRQFSNSRSEMNVSTLELGDSALYLCASSLVQREGETQYFGPGTRLLVL.

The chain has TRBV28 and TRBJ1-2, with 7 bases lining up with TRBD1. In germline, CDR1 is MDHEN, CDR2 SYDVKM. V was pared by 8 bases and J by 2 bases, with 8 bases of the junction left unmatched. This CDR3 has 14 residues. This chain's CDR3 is CASLSTGANYGYTF. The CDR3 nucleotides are TGTGCCAGCCTAAGTACAGGGGCCAACTATGGCTACACCTTC.